Following are 21 T cell receptor beta chains from one sample sequenced in a study of T cells in Graves' hyperthyroidism and ophthalmopathy. RNA transcripts gave rise to amplified TCR beta CDR3 regions. Primed by the HTBI set, a first-round RT-PCR was run on the TCR CDR3. TCRdb re-called the multiplex PCR reads through MiXCR, storing one row per CDR3 protein. Of 450,000 to 700,000 distinct CDR3 sequences in the sample, 40% to 55% were seen once. Sequencing was carried out using peripheral blood or thyroid tissue (not recorded which). The receptor source for this set is an adult woman with Graves' disease, either hyperthyroidism or ophthalmopathy (not recorded which).

The rearrangement uses TRBV7-2 and TRBJ1-6, with 8 nucleotides matching TRBD1. Losses at the gene ends were 3 bases for V and 10 bases for J; bases not matched to a gene: 11. Germline CDR1 reads SGHTA; CDR2 reads FQGNSA. This CDR3 has 16 residues. The CDR3 loop is CASSLTQGERGSPLHF. The CDR3, as DNA: TGTGCCAGCAGCTTGACACAGGGGGAACGGGGCTCACCCCTCCACTTT.

This clonotype came up a few times. The J gene is TRBJ1-5, the V gene TRBV7-9, with D unclear. This CDR3 comprises 14 residues. Germline values: CDR1 SEHNR, CDR2 FQNEAQ (reference sequence). V lost 4 bases and J lost 2, with 9 bases in between. For the CDR3, the DNA is TGTGCCAGCAGCTCACTTGGGGGCAATCAGCCCCAGCATTTT. Amino acids: CASSSLGGNQPQHF.

Details on this clonotype: The CDR3 carries no conserved terminal phenylalanine or tryptophan, so it likely arises from a read error. V gene TRBV7-9 combines with J gene TRBJ2-2, with D possibly matching TRBD1 (6 bases). The length of the CDR3 is 17 residues. Germline loops: CDR1 SEHNR, CDR2 FQNEAQ (reference sequence). The V end lost 2 bases, the J end lost 0 bases, and 13 bases lay between the germline ends. The CDR3 DNA is TGTGCCAGCAGCTTAAAGGGACAAGCCACGAACACCGGGGAGCTGTTTGTT. It yields the protein CASSLKGQATNTGELFV.

The J gene is TRBJ2-5, the V gene TRBV15, with 13 bases fitting TRBD2. J gave up 3 bases and V 8 bases, and 9 bases lay outside the gene matches. This CDR3 contains 16 residues. CDR1 and CDR2 from the germline V gene are LNHNV and YYDKDF (reference sequence). CDR3 residues: CATGRLAGGTKETQYF. For the CDR3, the DNA is TGTGCCACCGGTAGACTAGCGGGAGGCACAAAAGAGACCCAGTACTTC.

This clonotype was counted many times. The rearrangement uses TRBV7-7 and TRBJ2-5, with D perhaps matching TRBD1 (6 bases). This CDR3 spans 12 amino acids. Germline assignment: CDR1 SSHAT and CDR2 FNYEAQ (reference sequence). Here the CDR3 reads CAVTGARWTQYF. In nucleotides, the CDR3 is TGTGCAGTGACAGGCGCCAGGTGGACCCAGTACTTC.

This clonotype was counted only a few times. Mismatch with germline at one junction end may stem from a read error. V and J are TRBV7-2 and TRBJ1-5, with D unresolved. Germline CDR1 and CDR2: SGHTA and FQGNSA. The CDR3 loop spans 14 amino acids. CDR3 sequence reads: CASSLVPGTRPQHF. The CDR3 bases are TGCGCCAGCAGCTTAGTCCCCGGAACCCGGCCCCAGCATTTT.

About this clonotype: No conserved phenylalanine or tryptophan is present at the end of the CDR3, so a read error is the likely explanation. Because the CDR3's place on the DNA is in doubt, the DNA is left out and the CDR3 is given as listed by TCRdb. V usage is TRBV7-9 and J usage is TRBJ2-3; the table's D call, TRBD1, has no DNA check behind it. The germline V gene has CDR1 SEHNR and CDR2 FQNEAQ (reference sequence). A total of 9 residues make up the CDR3, ends included. CDR3 in amino acids: CASSQDTGV.

The chain joins TRBV7-9 to TRBJ2-5; 11 nucleotides align to TRBD1. The CDR3 loop spans 14 amino acids. Germline V gene sequence: CDR1 SEHNR, CDR2 FQNEAQ (reference sequence). V shed 5 bases and J 6 bases; nucleotides not matched to a gene: 5. The DNA of the CDR3 is TGTGCCAGCAGCCCGGACAGGGGGCAGAAGACCCAGTACTTC. This translates into CASSPDRGQKTQYF. The complete variable domain, with remaining parts taken from reference TRBV7-9 and TRBJ2-5, reads DTGVSQNPRHKITKRGQNVTFRCDPISEHNRLYWYRQTLGQGPEFLTYFQNEAQLEKSRLLSDRFSAERPKGSFSTLEIQRTEQGDSAMYLCASSPDRGQKTQYFGPGTRLLVL.

This rearrangement joins TRBV15 to TRBJ2-5; perhaps TRBD2 as D (5 bases). Germline-derived CDR1 and CDR2 are LNHNV and YYDKDF (reference sequence). The CDR3 sequence is 16 residues long. V was clipped by 3 bases and J by 9 bases, with 23 bases between them. This CDR3 is CATSSPARVVGQPQYF. As DNA, the CDR3 is TGTGCCACCAGCAGTCCCGCGAGGGTTGTCGGGCAGCCCCAGTACTTC. The variable domain in full, completed from reference TRBV15 and TRBJ2-5, reads DAMVIQNPRYQVTQFGKPVTLSCSQTLNHNVMYWYQQKSSQAPKLLFHYYDKDFNNEADTPDNFQSRRPNTSFCFLDIRSPGLGDTAMYLCATSSPARVVGQPQYFGPGTRLLVL.

In the case of this clonotype: One junction end disagrees with the germline gene, perhaps due to a read error. This chain links TRBV4-1 with TRBJ2-3, with TRBD2 identical over 13 bases. The germline V gene encodes CDR1 MGHRA and CDR2 YSYEKL. The CDR3 runs to 16 residues. The CDR3 spells CASSQVLAGGADTQYF. The DNA for the CDR3 is TGTGCCAGCAGCCAAGTACTAGCGGGAGGGGCAGATACGCAGTATTTT.

CDR3 region: CASSQGLGGSPYEQYF. The CDR3 DNA reads TGTGCCAGCAGCCAAGGGTTAGGGGGTAGCCCCTACGAGCAGTACTTC. This rearrangement joins TRBV3-1 to TRBJ2-7, with D perhaps TRBD1 (6 bases). This CDR3 is 16 amino acids long. Per germline, CDR1 LGHDT and CDR2 YNNKEL (reference sequence). Trimming removed 1 base at V and 2 bases at J, with 15 bases between.

The genes are TRBV5-1 and TRBJ1-4; perhaps TRBD1 as D (5 bases). V was trimmed by 4 bases and J by 7 bases, leaving 14 bases between them. This CDR3 region has 14 residues. Germline CDR1 SGHRS, CDR2 YFSETQ. The CDR3 loop is CASSHDGAGEKLFF. CDR3 in DNA: TGCGCCAGCAGCCATGACGGGGCCGGTGAAAAACTGTTTTTT. The variable domain in full, completed from reference TRBV5-1 and TRBJ1-4, reads KAGVTQTPRYLIKTRGQQVTLSCSPISGHRSVSWYQQTPGQGLQFLFEYFSETQRNKGNFPGRFSGRQFSNSRSEMNVSTLELGDSALYLCASSHDGAGEKLFFGSGTQLSVL.

This clonotype was detected ten times or more. The chain couples TRBV19 to TRBJ1-4; maybe TRBD1 (6 bases). Germline-derived CDR1 and CDR2 are LNHDA and SQIVND (reference sequence). The CDR3 loop spans 15 amino acids. V lost 7 bases and J lost 8, with 20 bases in between. For the CDR3, the DNA is TGTGCCAGTATCGGGACACCTCTTGAGGGAGAAAAACTGTTTTTT. Its protein product is CASIGTPLEGEKLFF.

This sequence joins TRBV7-8 and TRBJ1-5; D may be TRBD1 (5 bases). This CDR3 has 15 residues. Germline V gene data show CDR1 as SGHVS and CDR2 as FQNEAQ. The V end lost 0 bases, the J end lost 5 bases, and 11 bases lay between the germline ends. CDR3 coding DNA: TGTGCCAGCAGCTTAGCTAATGGGGGGGATCAGCCCCAGCATTTT. This encodes CASSLANGGDQPQHF.

This clonotype occurred many times. The chain couples TRBV2 to TRBJ2-7; TRBD2 matches 9 bases. Germline CDR1 reads SNHLY; CDR2 reads FYNNEI. After removal of 7 bases from V and 7 bases from J, the junction contained 20 bases not matched to a gene. The CDR3 has 17 amino acids. The CDR3 bases are TGTGCCAGCATAAGTGGCGGGAGGGCCCCGACGCCGAGTGAGCAGTACTTC. Its protein is CASISGGRAPTPSEQYF.

This clonotype was recorded at least ten times. The J gene is TRBJ1-1, the V gene TRBV5-1; 10 bases map to TRBD1. Germline CDR1 reads SGHRS; CDR2 reads YFSETQ. V lost 5 bases, J lost 5 bases, and 6 bases stayed unmatched. The CDR3 totals 14 residues. CDR3 nucleotides: TGCGCCAGCAGAGCCGGGACAGGGGTTACTGAAGCTTTCTTT. It yields the protein CASRAGTGVTEAFF.

V gene TRBV7-9 combines with J gene TRBJ2-3; D is possibly TRBD1 or TRBD2 (7 bases each). The ends were cut back, 1 base at V and 4 bases at J, with 15 bases in the middle. CDR3 length equals 16 residues. Germline CDR1 reads SEHNR; CDR2 reads FQNEAQ (reference sequence). The CDR3 DNA follows: TGTGCCAGCAGCTTAGATGGGGAGGGGGCCTCAGATACGCAGTATTTT. Protein: CASSLDGEGASDTQYF.

This clonotype was counted ten times or more. The chain links TRBV7-9 to TRBJ1-2, with 9 nucleotides matching TRBD1. Germline values: CDR1 SEHNR, CDR2 FQNEAQ (reference sequence). Trimming cost V 5 bases and J 4 bases; bases outside gene matches: 17. The CDR3 has 18 amino acids. CDR3 nucleotide sequence: TGTGCCAGCAGCCCAGGACTAATGGACAGGGGACTTGGCTATGGCTACACCTTC. It encodes CASSPGLMDRGLGYGYTF.

Note on this clonotype: Germline is not matched at one junction end, which may reflect a read error. The rearrangement uses TRBV7-9 and TRBJ1-6; no reliable D call. The V gene's germline CDR1 is SEHNR and CDR2 FQNEAQ (reference sequence). This CDR3 is 15 amino acids long. In nucleotides, the CDR3 is TGCGCCAGCAGCCCCGGGGAGCGGGTGGGTTCACCCCTCCACTTT. This sequence encodes CASSPGERVGSPLHF.

Remarks on this clonotype: At one boundary the junction diverges from the germline segment, which might be a read error. Here the CDR3 reads CASSQDLSGIETQYF. The CDR3 DNA reads as TGCGCCAGCAGCCAAGATTTGAGCGGGATCGAGACCCAGTACTTC. The V and J genes are TRBV9 and TRBJ2-5; 7 bases are a match to TRBD2. CDR1 is SGDLS, CDR2 YYNGEE, per germline. The CDR3 totals 15 residues.

This clonotype was detected many times. This sequence joins TRBV11-3 and TRBJ2-2, with a tentative D call TRBD1 (5 bases). The CDR3 has 15 amino acids. Germline CDR1 reads SGHNT; CDR2 reads YENEEA. The V gene lost 2 bases and the J gene lost 7 bases, with 14 bases spanning the gap. The CDR3 region is CASSLSAREDGELFF. For the CDR3, the DNA is TGTGCCAGCAGCTTATCGGCCAGGGAAGACGGGGAGCTGTTTTTT.